This T cell receptor (beta chain) was recovered during a study of T cell repertoires in cytomegalovirus infection. Remarks on this clonotype: Its antigen is still unknown.

Per germline, CDR1 SNHLY and CDR2 FYNNEI. CDR3 length: 14 amino acids. Trimming took 7 bases from V and 0 from J, leaving 12 bases between them. In TCRdb, the reads were re-called with MiXCR into one record per CDR3 protein. The data hold approximately 300,000 distinct CDR3 sequences, with just under 30% observed a single time. The sequence came from a human donor in good health (CMV status not recorded). Some clones in this sample may be carry-over from other donors' samples. The chain joins TRBV2 to TRBJ1-1; perhaps TRBD1 as D (6 bases). The specimen comprised cultured PBMCs, sampled from culture after CMV antigen stimulation. CDR3 region: CASTEGQMNTEAFF. DNA for the CDR3: TGTGCCAGCACAGAGGGACAAATGAACACTGAAGCTTTCTTT.